The rows below give T cell receptor beta chains drawn from one sample of a study of T cell responses to AZD1222 COVID-19 vaccine. Assay: immunoSEQ multiplex PCR; the TCRdb copy retains only in-frame clones and omits some. This sample carries some 64,000 clones, 65% to 80% of them seen once, and the ten largest clones take more than 12%. Specimen: peripheral blood, collected on day 0 of AZD1222 vaccination. The source is an adult in good health. The CDR3 runs from the conserved cysteine through the conserved F or W. The order of the fields is J gene, clone size, V gene, D gene, CDR3 protein, CDR3 DNA. D genes are given only for firm matches. Size tells how often a clone was seen (once, few, many) or the class of an expanded clone, and some rows leave it out.

J: TRBJ2-5
size: NA
V: TRBV15
D: TRBD1
CDR3: CATSVTGRETQYF
DNA: TGTGCCACCAGCGTGACAGGGCGCGAGACCCAGTACTTC

J: TRBJ1-4
size: NA
V: TRBV7-2
D: NA
CDR3: CASSQNTGSFNEKLFF
DNA: TGTGCCAGCAGCCAGAACACCGGGTCCTTTAATGAAAAACTGTTTTTT

J: TRBJ1-2
size: once
V: TRBV4-1
D: NA
CDR3: CASSQEYYYGYTF
DNA: TGCGCCAGCAGCCAAGAGTACTACTATGGCTACACCTTC

J: TRBJ1-1
size: NA
V: TRBV2
D: NA
CDR3: CASGADMNTEAFF
DNA: TGTGCCAGTGGGGCAGACATGAACACTGAAGCTTTCTTT

J: TRBJ2-1
size: NA
V: TRBV5-4
D: TRBD2
CDR3: CASSLSGGTYNEQFF
DNA: TGTGCCAGCAGCCTTAGCGGGGGGACCTACAATGAGCAGTTCTTC

J: TRBJ2-7
size: once
V: TRBV6-1
D: NA
CDR3: CASSDISGKQYF
DNA: TGTGCCAGCAGTGACATTTCGGGGAAGCAGTACTTC

J: TRBJ1-5
size: NA
V: TRBV6-5
D: TRBD1
CDR3: CASTTGQEGQPQHF
DNA: TGTGCCAGCACTACCGGACAGGAGGGCCAGCCCCAGCATTTT

J: TRBJ1-2
size: NA
V: TRBV12-5
D: TRBD1
CDR3: CASGLGQGEGYTF
DNA: TGTGCTAGTGGTTTGGGACAGGGAGAGGGCTACACCTTC

J: TRBJ2-2
size: NA
V: TRBV23-1
D: TRBD1
CDR3: CASSQAPGTANTGELFF
DNA: TGCGCCAGCAGTCAAGCGCCCGGGACAGCGAACACCGGGGAGCTGTTTTTT

J: TRBJ2-1
size: NA
V: TRBV7-5
D: NA
CDR3: CARSLVCSLQFREASSYNEQFF
DNA: TGTGCCAGAAGCTTAGTGTGTTCCCTCCAATTCAGGGAGGCGAGCTCCTACAATGAGCAGTTCTTC

J: TRBJ2-3
size: NA
V: TRBV5-1
D: TRBD2
CDR3: CASSPRGESRTDTQYF
DNA: TGCGCCAGCAGCCCCCGGGGGGAATCCCGCACAGATACGCAGTATTTT

J: TRBJ1-2
size: NA
V: TRBV24-1
D: NA
CDR3: CATSDVYRDYGYTF
DNA: TGTGCCACCAGTGATGTCTACCGGGACTATGGCTACACCTTC

J: TRBJ1-1
size: few
V: TRBV6-2/TRBV6-3
D: TRBD1
CDR3: CASGLDRGLENTEAFF
DNA: TGTGCCAGCGGCCTGGACAGGGGGCTTGAGAACACTGAAGCTTTCTTT

J: TRBJ1-6
size: few
V: TRBV7-2
D: NA
CDR3: CASSPPGQSGSPLHF
DNA: TGTGCCAGCAGCCCCCCGGGACAATCAGGTTCACCCCTCCACTTT

J: TRBJ2-3
size: few
V: TRBV19
D: TRBD2
CDR3: CASNPSGGLEDTQYF
DNA: TGTGCCAGTAACCCTAGCGGGGGTCTAGAGGATACGCAGTATTTT

J: TRBJ2-1
size: NA
V: TRBV25-1
D: NA
CDR3: CASSEPGEPGVNEQFF
DNA: TGTGCCAGCAGTGAACCGGGGGAACCGGGCGTGAATGAGCAGTTCTTC

J: TRBJ1-1
size: many
V: TRBV5-1
D: NA
CDR3: CASQQRDMNTEAFF
DNA: TGCGCCAGCCAACAAAGGGACATGAACACTGAAGCTTTCTTT

J: TRBJ2-7
size: NA
V: TRBV7-2
D: NA
CDR3: CASSELAATSEQYF
DNA: TGTGCCAGCAGCGAGCTGGCTGCAACCTCCGAGCAGTACTTC

J: TRBJ1-2
size: NA
V: TRBV28
D: NA
CDR3: CASSLPRKGFYGYTF
DNA: TGTGCCAGCAGTTTACCCCGTAAAGGCTTCTATGGCTACACCTTC

J: TRBJ2-3
size: NA
V: TRBV19
D: TRBD2
CDR3: CASSDGGAGTDTQYF
DNA: TGTGCCAGTAGTGACGGGGGGGCCGGGACAGATACGCAGTATTTT

J: TRBJ1-1
size: NA
V: TRBV19
D: TRBD1
CDR3: CASSTSTGGVTEAFF
DNA: TGTGCCAGTAGTACCTCGACAGGGGGCGTAACTGAAGCTTTCTTT

J: TRBJ2-7
size: NA
V: TRBV29-1
D: NA
CDR3: CSVEKRDSYEQYF
DNA: TGCAGCGTTGAGAAAAGGGACTCCTACGAGCAGTACTTC

J: TRBJ1-1
size: NA
V: TRBV19
D: NA
CDR3: CASSIDWQGLAIRGEAFF
DNA: TGTGCCAGTAGTATAGATTGGCAGGGATTGGCAATTCGGGGTGAAGCTTTCTTT

J: TRBJ2-7
size: NA
V: TRBV19
D: TRBD1
CDR3: CASSPRTGSAYEQYF
DNA: TGTGCCAGTAGTCCTCGGACAGGGAGTGCCTACGAGCAGTACTTC

J: TRBJ2-3
size: NA
V: TRBV5-1
D: TRBD1
CDR3: CASSTGTGTDTQYF
DNA: TGCGCCAGCAGCACCGGGACAGGGACAGATACGCAGTATTTT

J: TRBJ1-4
size: NA
V: TRBV27
D: NA
CDR3: CASSLEQPATNEKLFF
DNA: TGTGCCAGCAGTTTAGAACAGCCAGCAACTAATGAAAAACTGTTTTTT

J: TRBJ1-2
size: few
V: TRBV6-1
D: NA
CDR3: CASSEGGYGYTF
DNA: TGTGCCAGCAGTGAGGGCGGGTATGGCTACACCTTC

J: TRBJ1-5
size: few
V: TRBV11-2
D: NA
CDR3: CASSPEEFQPQHF
DNA: TGTGCCAGCAGCCCAGAGGAGTTTCAGCCCCAGCATTTT

J: TRBJ2-7
size: NA
V: TRBV25-1
D: NA
CDR3: CASSAPVGGARLYEQYF
DNA: TGTGCCAGCAGTGCACCGGTGGGGGGCGCGCGGTTGTACGAGCAGTACTTC

J: TRBJ1-1
size: many
V: TRBV4-2
D: TRBD1
CDR3: CASSQGLTGLGEAFF
DNA: TGTGCCAGCAGCCAAGGGTTGACAGGGCTAGGTGAAGCTTTCTTT

J: TRBJ2-6
size: NA
V: TRBV19
D: NA
CDR3: CASTPLLGGSGANVLTF
DNA: TGTGCCAGTACTCCTCTTCTTGGCGGCTCTGGGGCCAACGTCCTGACTTTC

J: TRBJ1-4
size: NA
V: TRBV28
D: TRBD1
CDR3: CASSLLQGARGEKLFF
DNA: TGTGCCAGCAGTTTACTCCAGGGGGCCCGGGGTGAAAAACTGTTTTTT

J: TRBJ2-5
size: once
V: TRBV9
D: TRBD2
CDR3: CASSVGSGGAFETQYF
DNA: TGTGCCAGCAGCGTAGGTAGCGGGGGGGCGTTCGAGACCCAGTACTTC

J: TRBJ1-1
size: NA
V: TRBV30
D: NA
CDR3: CAWSVTTGTEAFF
DNA: TGTGCCTGGAGTGTAACGACGGGCACTGAAGCTTTCTTT

J: TRBJ2-7
size: NA
V: TRBV29-1
D: TRBD1
CDR3: CSVEGGTGGLYEQYF
DNA: TGCAGCGTTGAGGGTGGGACAGGGGGCTTGTACGAGCAGTACTTC

J: TRBJ1-4
size: few
V: TRBV6-5
D: TRBD1
CDR3: CASSYSGQGVEKLFF
DNA: TGTGCCAGCAGTTACAGCGGACAGGGGGTCGAAAAACTGTTTTTT

J: TRBJ1-6
size: NA
V: TRBV6-6
D: NA
CDR3: CASSSGGSPLHF
DNA: TGTGCCAGCAGTTCAGGAGGGTCACCCCTCCACTTT

J: TRBJ1-2
size: once
V: TRBV24-1
D: NA
CDR3: CATSDRSRPYGYTF
DNA: TGTGCCACCAGTGATAGGAGCAGGCCCTATGGCTACACCTTC

J: TRBJ2-1
size: NA
V: TRBV13
D: TRBD2
CDR3: CASFGTNYNEQFF
DNA: TGTGCCAGCTTTGGGACTAACTACAATGAGCAGTTCTTC

J: TRBJ1-2
size: NA
V: TRBV29-1
D: NA
CDR3: CSVEARVQGYTF
DNA: TGCAGCGTTGAGGCACGGGTGCAGGGCTACACCTTC

J: TRBJ2-3
size: NA
V: TRBV7-3
D: TRBD2
CDR3: CASSSGGPPDTQYF
DNA: TGTGCCAGCAGCTCGGGGGGGCCCCCAGATACGCAGTATTTT

J: TRBJ2-5
size: few
V: TRBV18
D: NA
CDR3: CASSPYRVEKVETQYF
DNA: TGTGCCAGCTCACCGTACAGGGTCGAGAAGGTCGAGACCCAGTACTTC

J: TRBJ1-1
size: NA
V: TRBV2
D: TRBD1
CDR3: CASAGTGGADTEAFF
DNA: TGTGCCAGCGCCGGGACAGGGGGCGCCGACACTGAAGCTTTCTTT

J: TRBJ2-5
size: NA
V: TRBV4-3
D: NA
CDR3: CASSQESGDAHTQYF
DNA: TGCGCCAGCAGCCAAGAGTCAGGGGATGCTCATACCCAGTACTTC

J: TRBJ1-2
size: NA
V: TRBV7-3
D: TRBD1
CDR3: CASSVDRGYGYTF
DNA: TGTGCCAGCAGCGTTGACAGGGGGTATGGCTACACCTTC

J: TRBJ2-3
size: NA
V: TRBV7-3
D: NA
CDR3: CASRSGSTDTQYF
DNA: TGTGCCAGCCGTTCGGGTAGCACAGATACGCAGTATTTT

J: TRBJ2-1
size: NA
V: TRBV2
D: NA
CDR3: CASSDSTGVMGGEQFF
DNA: TGTGCCAGCAGTGATTCGACGGGGGTGATGGGTGGTGAGCAGTTCTTC

J: TRBJ2-7
size: NA
V: TRBV27
D: TRBD2
CDR3: CASSPGLAGYEQYF
DNA: TGTGCCAGCAGTCCAGGACTAGCGGGGTACGAGCAGTACTTC

J: TRBJ1-2
size: NA
V: TRBV7-9
D: TRBD1
CDR3: CASSLGDRVDGYTF
DNA: TGTGCCAGCAGCTTAGGGGACAGGGTGGATGGCTACACCTTC

J: TRBJ1-6
size: NA
V: TRBV5-4
D: TRBD1
CDR3: CASFRTGDNSPLHF
DNA: TGTGCCAGCTTTAGGACAGGGGATAATTCACCCCTCCACTTT

J: TRBJ2-7
size: NA
V: TRBV4-3
D: NA
CDR3: CASSQDRSGAYEQYF
DNA: TGCGCCAGCAGCCAAGACCGCTCGGGGGCCTACGAGCAGTACTTC

J: TRBJ1-2
size: NA
V: TRBV3-1/TRBV3-2
D: NA
CDR3: CASSQSGTNYGYTF
DNA: TGTGCCAGCAGCCAATCCGGGACCAACTATGGCTACACCTTC

J: TRBJ2-1
size: NA
V: TRBV18
D: TRBD1
CDR3: CASSPPGQGSEQFF
DNA: TGTGCCAGCTCACCACCGGGACAGGGTTCTGAGCAGTTCTTC